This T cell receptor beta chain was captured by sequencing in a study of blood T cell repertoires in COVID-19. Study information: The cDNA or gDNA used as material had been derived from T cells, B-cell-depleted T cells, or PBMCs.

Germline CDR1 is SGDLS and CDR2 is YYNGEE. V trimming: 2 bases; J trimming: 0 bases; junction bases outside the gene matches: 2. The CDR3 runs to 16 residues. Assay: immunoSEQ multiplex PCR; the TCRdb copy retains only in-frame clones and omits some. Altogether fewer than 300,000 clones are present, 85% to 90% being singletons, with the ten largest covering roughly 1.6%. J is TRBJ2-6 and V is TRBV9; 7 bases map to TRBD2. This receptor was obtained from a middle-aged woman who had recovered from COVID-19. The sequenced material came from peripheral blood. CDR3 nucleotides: TGTGCCAGCAGCGTCGGCGGGGGCTCTGGGGCCAACGTCCTGACTTTC. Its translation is CASSVGGGSGANVLTF.